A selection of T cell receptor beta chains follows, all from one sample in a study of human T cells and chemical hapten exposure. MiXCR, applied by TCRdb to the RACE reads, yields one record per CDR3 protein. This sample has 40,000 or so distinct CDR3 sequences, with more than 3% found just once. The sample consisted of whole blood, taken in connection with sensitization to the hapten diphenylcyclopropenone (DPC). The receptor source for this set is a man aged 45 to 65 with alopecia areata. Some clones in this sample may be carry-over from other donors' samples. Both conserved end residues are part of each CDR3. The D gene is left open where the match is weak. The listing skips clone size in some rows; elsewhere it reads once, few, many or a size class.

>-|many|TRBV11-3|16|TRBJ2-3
TGTGCCAGCAGCTTAGAAGGCAGACCTGGTACAGATACGCAGTATTTT
CASSLEGRPGTDTQYF
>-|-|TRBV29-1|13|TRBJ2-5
TGCAGCGTTGACAACAGGGGAGGAGAGACCCAGTACTTC
CSVDNRGGETQYF
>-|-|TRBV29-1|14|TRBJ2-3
TGCAGCGTTGAAGAAACACAGGGTGTAGGTACGCAGTATTTT
CSVEETQGVGTQYF
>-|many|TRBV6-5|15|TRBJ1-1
TGTGCCAGCAGCCGCGAATGGGTTATAGACACTGAAGCTTTCTTT
CASSREWVIDTEAFF
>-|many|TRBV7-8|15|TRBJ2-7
TGTGCCAGCAGCTTAGATCGGACTATCTCCTACGAGCAGTACTTC
CASSLDRTISYEQYF
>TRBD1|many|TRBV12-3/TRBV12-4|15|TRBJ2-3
TGTGCCAGCAGTCCTGGGACAGGGGGGGCAGATACGCAGTATTTT
CASSPGTGGADTQYF
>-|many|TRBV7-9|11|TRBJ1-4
TGTGCCAGCAGCCCAAATGAAAAACTGTTTTTT
CASSPNEKLFF
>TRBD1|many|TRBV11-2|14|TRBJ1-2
TGTGCCAGCAGCCCCGGACAGGGGGACTATGGCTACACCTTC
CASSPGQGDYGYTF
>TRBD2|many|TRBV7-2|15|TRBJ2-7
TGTGCCAGCAGCTGGACTAGCGGGAGGGTGGGTGAGCAGTACTTC
CASSWTSGRVGEQYF
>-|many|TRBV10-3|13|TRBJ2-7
TGTGCCATCAGCCTACCAGGTATCTACGAGCAGTACTTC
CAISLPGIYEQYF
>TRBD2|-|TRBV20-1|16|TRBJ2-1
TGCAGTGCCAATCCAGCGGGAGGGCTTTCCTACAATGAGCAGTTCTTC
CSANPAGGLSYNEQFF
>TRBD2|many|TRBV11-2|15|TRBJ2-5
TGTGCCAGCAGCACCGGACTAGCGGAAAGAGAGACCCAGTACTTC
CASSTGLAERETQYF
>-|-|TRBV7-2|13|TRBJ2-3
TGTGCCAGCAGCGCCGACTTCACAGATACGCAGTATTTT
CASSADFTDTQYF
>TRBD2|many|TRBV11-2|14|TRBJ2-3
TGTGCCAGCAGCTTAGGGGGACTAGCCGGGGCGCAGTATTTT
CASSLGGLAGAQYF
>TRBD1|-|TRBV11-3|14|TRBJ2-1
TGTGCCAGCAGCTTAGGTCAACAGGGGACTGAGCAGTTCTTC
CASSLGQQGTEQFF
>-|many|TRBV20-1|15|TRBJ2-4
TGCAGTGCCCACGGGGCTACCGACCCTCAAAACATTCAGTACTTC
CSAHGATDPQNIQYF
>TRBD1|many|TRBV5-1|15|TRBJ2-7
TGCGCCAGCAGCTTGGAGGGACAGCCCTCCATCGGGCAGTACTTC
CASSLEGQPSIGQYF
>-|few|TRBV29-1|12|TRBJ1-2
TGCAGCGTTGATCAGGGATGGGATGGCTACACCTTC
CSVDQGWDGYTF
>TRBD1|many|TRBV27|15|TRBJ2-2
TGTGCCAGCAGTTCCCAGACAGGGGCGACCGGGGAGCTGTTTTTT
CASSSQTGATGELFF
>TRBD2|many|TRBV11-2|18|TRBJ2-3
TGTGCCAGCAGCTCCTTTGGGCTAGCGGGAGGACTTACAGATACGCAGTATTTT
CASSSFGLAGGLTDTQYF
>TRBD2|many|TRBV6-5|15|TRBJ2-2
TGTGCCAGCAGTTACTCCGGCGGGAGGCCCGGGGAGCTGTTTTTT
CASSYSGGRPGELFF
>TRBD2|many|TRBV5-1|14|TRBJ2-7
TGCGCCAGCATGGGGACTAGCGGAGCCTACGAGCAGTACTTC
CASMGTSGAYEQYF
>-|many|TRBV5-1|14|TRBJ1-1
TGCGCCAGCAGCTCAGGACAGCCGAACACTGAAGCTTTCTTT
CASSSGQPNTEAFF
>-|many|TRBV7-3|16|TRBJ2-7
TGTGCCAGCAGCTACGCTCCTACAGGGAATATTTACGAGCAGTACTTC
CASSYAPTGNIYEQYF
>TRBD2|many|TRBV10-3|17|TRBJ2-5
TGTGCCATCAGTGATCCTAGACTAGCGGGAGGGCGAGGGACCCAGTACTTC
CAISDPRLAGGRGTQYF
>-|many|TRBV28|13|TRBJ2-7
TGTGCCAGCAGACTGACGGGGCCCTACGAGCAGTACTTC
CASRLTGPYEQYF
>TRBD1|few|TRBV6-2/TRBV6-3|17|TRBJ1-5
TGTGCCAGCAGTTACTCGGGACAGGAATATAGCAATCAGCCCCAGCATTTT
CASSYSGQEYSNQPQHF
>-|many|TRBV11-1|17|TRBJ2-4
TGTGCCAGCAGCCCGGACGGAGGGGGCTTGACCAAAAACATTCAGTACTTC
CASSPDGGGLTKNIQYF
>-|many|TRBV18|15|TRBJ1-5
TGTGCCAGCTCAACCGAAACAGGGCCCAATCAGCCCCAGCATTTT
CASSTETGPNQPQHF
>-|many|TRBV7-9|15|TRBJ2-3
TGTGCCAGCAGCTTAGAGCTCTCGGGCACAGATACGCAGTATTTT
CASSLELSGTDTQYF
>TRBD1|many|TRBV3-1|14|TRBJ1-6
TGTGCCAGCAGCCCGGGACAGAATAATTCACCCCTCCACTTT
CASSPGQNNSPLHF
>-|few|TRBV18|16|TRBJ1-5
TGTGCCAGCTCACCACCGAATGGGCAGGGGAATCAGCCCCAGCATTTT
CASSPPNGQGNQPQHF
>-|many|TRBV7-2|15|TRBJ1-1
TGTGCCAGCAGCTTCCCGGGAAAATTGAACACTGAAGCTTTCTTT
CASSFPGKLNTEAFF
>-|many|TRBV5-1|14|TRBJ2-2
TGCGCCAGCAGCCCCTCGGCGGGCACCGGGGAGCTGTTTTTT
CASSPSAGTGELFF
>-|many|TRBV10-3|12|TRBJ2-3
TGTGCCATCAGCGGTCGCACAGATACGCAGTATTTT
CAISGRTDTQYF
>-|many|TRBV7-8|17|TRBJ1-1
TGTGCCAGCAGCCGTTGGGCTGGCAGGGGTGTTTACACTGAAGCTTTCTTT
CASSRWAGRGVYTEAFF
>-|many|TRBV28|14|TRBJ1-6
TGTGCCAGCAGTTCACCTAGGGGTTTTTCACCCCTCCACTTT
CASSSPRGFSPLHF
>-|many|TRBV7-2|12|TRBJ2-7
TGTGCCAGCAGCCCTGGACTCCGCGAGCAGTACTTC
CASSPGLREQYF
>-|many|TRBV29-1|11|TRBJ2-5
TGCAGCGTCCTCCAGCTGGAGACCCAGTACTTC
CSVLQLETQYF
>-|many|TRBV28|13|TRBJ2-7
TGTGCCAGCAGTTTATCGGGTCGGGGGGAGCAGTACTTC
CASSLSGRGEQYF
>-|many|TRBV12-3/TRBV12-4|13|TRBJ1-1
TGTGCCAGCAGTTTTCGAGTGAACACTGAAGCTTTCTTT
CASSFRVNTEAFF
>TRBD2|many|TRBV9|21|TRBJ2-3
TGTGCCAGCAGCGCGTCCGGGACTAGCGTGGTTTTGGCATTAGGCACAGATACGCAGTATTTT
CASSASGTSVVLALGTDTQYF
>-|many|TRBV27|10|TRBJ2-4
TGTGCCACGGTTGAGAACATTCAGTACTTC
CATVENIQYF
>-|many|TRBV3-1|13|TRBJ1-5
TGTGCCAGCAGCCAAGACAGAACTCAGCCCCAGCATTTT
CASSQDRTQPQHF
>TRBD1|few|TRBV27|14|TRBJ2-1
TGTGCCAGCAACTCCCAACAGGGGGCGGATGAGCAGTTCTTC
CASNSQQGADEQFF